The T cell receptor (beta chain) under discussion was sequenced for a study of blood T cell repertoires in COVID-19. Study-level background: Some COVID-19 samples were acute and others convalescent; all came from the United States, Italy and Spain. Sample material is recorded as cDNA or gDNA derived from T cells, B-cell-depleted T cells, or PBMCs.

Original analysis: Amplification with reference gene primers provided the estimates of nucleated cell counts. Sequenced by immunoSEQ multiplex PCR; TCRdb stores in-frame clones only, minus some. Clone size and the V and J calls come from that table; the DNA yielded D and trimming. This repertoire shows fewer than 250,000 clones, 86% found once; its top ten account for around 4%. Input material: PBMCs or T cells enriched from blood (not recorded which). This receptor was identified in a woman aged 40 to 49 with acute COVID-19.

CDR3 in DNA: TGTGCCAGCACCCCTCGGCGGGAGATCGAGCAGTTCTTC. It specifies CASTPRREIEQFF. The chain combines TRBV7-2 with TRBJ2-1, with 7 bases identical to TRBD2. V lost 7 bases, J lost 10 bases, and 10 bases stayed unmatched. The germline CDR1 and CDR2 sequences are SGHTA and FQGNSA. The CDR3 is 13 amino acids.